Below, 16 T cell receptor beta chains from the same sample are listed, as sequenced in a study of shared clonotypes between healthy human individuals. Method: immunoSEQ multiplex PCR; TCRdb's copy keeps in-frame clones and lacks some. Here the sample spans about 330,000 clones, less than 85% being singletons. Sequencing was done on a sample of memory CD4+ T cells sorted from blood. The sample's subset: CD45RA-negative fraction. These receptors originate from a man aged 30-40 years in good health.

This clone was seen only a few times. The chain recombines TRBV19 with TRBJ2-1; possible D gene TRBD1, 6 bases. V dropped 6 bases and J dropped 1 base, with 10 bases sitting between them. CDR3 length: 14 amino acids. The germline gives CDR1 LNHDA, CDR2 SQIVND (reference sequence). CDR3 in DNA: TGTGCCAGTAGCATGGACAGTTCCTACAATGAGCAGTTCTTC. Protein product: CASSMDSSYNEQFF.

V gene TRBV18 combines with J gene TRBJ2-7; TRBD2 aligns across 8 bases. Germline-derived CDR1 and CDR2 are KGHSH and LQKENI. The ends lost 3 bases at V and 12 bases at J; junction bases unmatched: 7. This CDR3 region has 12 residues. The CDR3 coding sequence is TGTGCCAGCTCACCGAAGCGGGAGCGGCTGTACTTC. Translated: CASSPKRERLYF. Full variable domain (outside the CDR3, taken from reference TRBV18 and TRBJ2-7): NAGVMQNPRHLVRRRGQEARLRCSPMKGHSHVYWYRQLPEEGLKFMVYLQKENIIDESGMPKERFSAEFPKEGPSILRIQQVVRGDSAAYFCASSPKRERLYFGPGTRLTVT.

The chain is built from TRBV7-9 and TRBJ2-1; TRBD2 agrees at 7 bases. CDR1 and CDR2 (germline): SEHNR, FQNEAQ (reference sequence). There are 17 residues in the CDR3. The V and J ends lost 1 base and 0 bases, in that order; junction bases with no gene match: 6. CDR3 residues: CASSLDLRGSSYNEQFF. The CDR3 coding sequence is TGTGCCAGCAGCTTAGATTTGCGGGGGAGCTCCTACAATGAGCAGTTCTTC. Full variable domain (outside the CDR3, taken from reference TRBV7-9 and TRBJ2-1): DTGVSQNPRHKITKRGQNVTFRCDPISEHNRLYWYRQTLGQGPEFLTYFQNEAQLEKSRLLSDRFSAERPKGSFSTLEIQRTEQGDSAMYLCASSLDLRGSSYNEQFFGPGTRLTVL.

The sample holds many counts of this clone. V is TRBV6-1 and J is TRBJ2-7; D gene uncertain. Germline V CDR1 and CDR2: MNHNS, SASEGT. The CDR3 runs 11 residues. The V end lost 4 bases, the J end lost 7 bases, and 8 bases lay between the germline ends. CDR3 sequence: CASSVPLEQYF. The DNA of the CDR3 is TGTGCCAGCAGTGTCCCTCTGGAGCAGTACTTC.

V usage is TRBV21-1 and J usage is TRBJ2-7; the D call of TRBD1 is as the table states it, not checked on the DNA. TRBV21-1 is given as a pseudogene. CDR3 length equals 15 residues. The chain's CDR3 is CASSQNRGQGYEQYF. The CDR3 bases are TGTGCCAGCAGCCAAAATCGGGGACAGGGCTACGAGCAGTACTTC.

This chain connects TRBV6-6 to TRBJ2-2; D might be TRBD1 (5 bases). V was cut by 5 bases and J by 5 bases, with 9 bases left in between. CDR1 and CDR2 (germline): MNHNY, SVGAGI (reference sequence). The CDR3 consists of 13 residues. In DNA form, the CDR3 reads TGTGCCAGCAGTCCCAGGGAAACCGGGGAGCTGTTTTTT. Amino acids: CASSPRETGELFF.

V and J are TRBV7-8 and TRBJ2-7; 7 nucleotides line up with TRBD1. There are 14 residues in the CDR3. Germline V lookup: CDR1 SGHVS, CDR2 FQNEAQ. After removal of 5 bases from V and 2 bases from J, the junction contained 6 bases not matched to a gene. The CDR3 sequence: CASSPTGIPYEQYF. The CDR3 DNA reads as TGTGCCAGCAGCCCGACAGGGATTCCCTACGAGCAGTACTTC.

The V and J genes are TRBV27 and TRBJ2-3; D call uncertain. Germline assignment: CDR1 MNHEY and CDR2 SMNVEV (reference sequence). V lost 0 bases and J lost 6, with 13 bases in between. The CDR3 length is 15 residues. The CDR3 spells CASSLSVTKADTQYF. CDR3 DNA: TGTGCCAGCAGTTTATCAGTAACAAAGGCGGATACGCAGTATTTT.

This chain uses TRBV5-1 with TRBJ1-3, with 7 bases aligning to TRBD1. The germline V gene encodes CDR1 SGHRS and CDR2 YFSETQ. Unmatched junction bases numbered 11, after V lost 6 bases and J lost 2 bases. This CDR3 contains 16 residues. In nucleotides, the CDR3 is TGCGCCAGCAAAGAGGGACAGCCTAACGCTGGAAACACCATATATTTT. It specifies CASKEGQPNAGNTIYF.

The J gene is TRBJ2-7, the V gene TRBV5-1; maybe TRBD1 (5 bases). Germline lookup yields CDR1 SGHRS and CDR2 YFSETQ. Between the trimmed V and J ends, which lost 4 bases and 3 bases, there was a span of 17 bases. CDR3 length: 15 residues. The CDR3 coding sequence is TGCGCCAGCAGCCAGGGCCCGACGGGTCTCTACGAGCAGTACTTC. This sequence encodes CASSQGPTGLYEQYF.

In this sample, this clone turned up once. This rearrangement joins TRBV21-1 to TRBJ2-3; the D call in the table, TRBD2, was not verified against the DNA. TRBV21-1 is listed as a pseudogene. The CDR3 consists of 17 residues. CDR3 sequence reads: CASSNSTSGFQTDTQYF. In DNA form, the CDR3 reads TGTGCCAGCAGCAATTCTACTAGCGGGTTCCAGACAGATACGCAGTATTTT.

A few counts support this clone. In DNA, the CDR3 is TGTGCCAGTAGTCTAAACGGACAGGGGAATCAGCCCCAGCATTTT. Translation: CASSLNGQGNQPQHF. This chain joins TRBV19 and TRBJ1-5, with 9 positions matching TRBD1. CDR3 size: 15 residues. V shed 5 bases, J shed 4 bases, and the junction held 6 bases outside the gene matches. Germline CDR1 LNHDA, CDR2 SQIVND (reference sequence).

CDR3 protein: CASSVASGGRTDTQYF. The CDR3 region has the DNA TGTGCCAGCAGCGTGGCTAGCGGGGGCCGCACAGATACGCAGTATTTT. The chain carries TRBV9 and TRBJ2-3, with 10 positions matching TRBD2. In germline, CDR1 is SGDLS, CDR2 YYNGEE. The trim removed 2 bases at V and 1 base at J, leaving 4 bases unmatched. CDR3 size: 16 residues.

The V gene is TRBV5-4, the J gene TRBJ2-5, with D possibly being TRBD2 (5 bases). V gave up 3 bases and J gave up 7 bases, with 16 bases separating them. Germline CDR1 reads SGHNT; CDR2 reads YYREEE (reference sequence). This CDR3 is 14 amino acids long. The CDR3 DNA reads TGTGCCAGCAGCTGGGCGGACCAAGGAGGGACCCAGTACTTC. This encodes CASSWADQGGTQYF.

The chain combines TRBV4-3 with TRBJ2-1, with 9 bases aligning to TRBD2. Germline-derived CDR1 and CDR2 are LGHNA and YSLEER. Trimming cost V 0 bases and J 6 bases; bases outside gene matches: 6. CDR3 length: 16 residues. CDR3 sequence: CASSQDAGGLANEQFF. As DNA, the CDR3 is TGCGCCAGCAGCCAAGATGCGGGAGGGCTCGCCAATGAGCAGTTCTTC.

The rearrangement uses TRBV5-6 and TRBJ2-3, with D possibly being TRBD2 (6 bases). V was shortened by 3 bases and J by 6 bases, with 11 bases between the two germline ends. This CDR3 contains 13 residues. Germline CDR1 SGHDT, CDR2 YYEEEE. The CDR3 sequence is CASSYGTDDTQYF. In DNA form, the CDR3 reads TGTGCCAGCAGCTATGGGACTGATGATACGCAGTATTTT.